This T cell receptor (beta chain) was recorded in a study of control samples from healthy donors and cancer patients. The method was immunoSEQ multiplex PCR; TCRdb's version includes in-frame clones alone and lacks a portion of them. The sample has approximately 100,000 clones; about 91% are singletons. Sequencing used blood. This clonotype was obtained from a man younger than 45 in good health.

The CDR3 sequence is CASSPFTRDSHEQFF. The DNA for the CDR3 is TGTGCCAGCTCACCCTTTACCCGGGACAGCCATGAGCAGTTCTTC. The gene calls are TRBV18 and TRBJ2-1; 7 nucleotides match TRBD1. The V gene end was trimmed by 3 bases and the J gene end by 8 bases; junction bases not matched to a gene: 10. The germline V gene encodes CDR1 KGHSH and CDR2 LQKENI. This CDR3 comprises 15 residues.